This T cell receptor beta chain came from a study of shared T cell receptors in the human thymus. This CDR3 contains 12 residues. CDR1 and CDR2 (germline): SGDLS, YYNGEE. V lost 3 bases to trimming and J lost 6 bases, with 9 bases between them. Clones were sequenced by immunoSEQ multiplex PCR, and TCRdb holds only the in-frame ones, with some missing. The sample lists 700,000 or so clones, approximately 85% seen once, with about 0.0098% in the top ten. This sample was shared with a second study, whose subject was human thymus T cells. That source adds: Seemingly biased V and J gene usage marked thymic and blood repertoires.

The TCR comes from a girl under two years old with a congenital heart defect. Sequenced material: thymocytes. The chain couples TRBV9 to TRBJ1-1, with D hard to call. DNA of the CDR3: TGTGCCAGCAGCGACGAGCTCTCTGAAGCTTTCTTT. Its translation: CASSDELSEAFF. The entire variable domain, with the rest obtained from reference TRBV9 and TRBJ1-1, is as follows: DSGVTQTPKHLITATGQRVTLRCSPRSGDLSVYWYQQSLDQGLQFLIQYYNGEERAKGNILERFSAQQFPDLHSELNLSSLELGDSALYFCASSDELSEAFFGQGTRLTVV.